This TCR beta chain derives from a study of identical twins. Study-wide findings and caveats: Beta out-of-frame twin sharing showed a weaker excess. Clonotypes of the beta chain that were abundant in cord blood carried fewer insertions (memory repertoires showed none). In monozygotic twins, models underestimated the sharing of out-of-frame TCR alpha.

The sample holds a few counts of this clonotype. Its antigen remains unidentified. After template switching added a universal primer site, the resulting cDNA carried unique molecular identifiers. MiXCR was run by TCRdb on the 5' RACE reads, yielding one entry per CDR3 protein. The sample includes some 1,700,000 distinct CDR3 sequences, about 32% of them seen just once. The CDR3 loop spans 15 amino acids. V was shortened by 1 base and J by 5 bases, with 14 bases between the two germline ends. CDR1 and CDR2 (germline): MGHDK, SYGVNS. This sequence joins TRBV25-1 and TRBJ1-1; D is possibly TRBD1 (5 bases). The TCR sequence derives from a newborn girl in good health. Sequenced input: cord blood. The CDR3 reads CASSESGGGMTEAFF. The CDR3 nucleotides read TGTGCCAGCAGTGAATCGGGCGGGGGGATGACTGAAGCTTTCTTT.